Listed below are T cell receptor beta chains from one sample, sequenced in a study of monozygotic twins with inflammatory bowel disease. TCRdb reprocessed the 5' RACE reads and reports one entry per CDR3 protein, with no DNA. The sample spans approximately 200,000 distinct CDR3 sequences; the ten largest clones claim roughly 7.1%. Material: blood. These receptors were taken from a human donor with ulcerative colitis or Crohn's disease, or a healthy co-twin of an affected twin (not recorded which). CDR3s include the opening cysteine and the closing phenylalanine or tryptophan. Each record gives: V gene, J gene, CDR3 protein.

TRBV29-1,TRBJ2-1,CSVGGNNEQFF
TRBV5-5,TRBJ1-5,CASSWTPIREDQPQHF
TRBV28,TRBJ1-1,CASSFSRGQGPEAFF
TRBV11-2,TRBJ2-5,CASSPIGVGETQYF
TRBV11-2,TRBJ2-1,CASSSPGNEQFF
TRBV5-1,TRBJ2-5,CASSLVPEQENQYF
TRBV5-1,TRBJ1-1,CASSLGQGETEAFF
TRBV7-2,TRBJ2-3,CASTRSPIGGDTQYF
TRBV7-2,TRBJ1-4,CASSSDRVKLFF
TRBV7-6,TRBJ2-2,CASSPPHGSGELFF
TRBV11-2,TRBJ2-5,CASSYPEGLAGSQETQYF
TRBV11-1,TRBJ2-5,CASSRYLQHQETQYF
TRBV20-1,TRBJ2-6,CSASRVSGANVLTF